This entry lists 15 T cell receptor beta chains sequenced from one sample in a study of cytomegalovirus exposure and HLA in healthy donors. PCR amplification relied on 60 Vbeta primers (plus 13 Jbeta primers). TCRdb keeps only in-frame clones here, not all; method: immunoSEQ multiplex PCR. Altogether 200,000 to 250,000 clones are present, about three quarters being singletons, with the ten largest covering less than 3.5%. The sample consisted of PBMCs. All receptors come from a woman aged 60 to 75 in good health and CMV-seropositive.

CDR3 protein: CASSLLAGSTDTQYF. DNA of the CDR3: TGTGCCAGCAGCCTCCTAGCGGGGAGCACAGATACGCAGTATTTT. V gene TRBV6-6 combines with J gene TRBJ2-3; the match to TRBD2 covers 9 bases. The ends lost 6 bases at V and 0 bases at J; junction bases unmatched: 4. CDR1 and CDR2 (germline): MNHNY, SVGAGI (reference sequence). CDR3 length: 15 residues.

The CDR3, as DNA: TGTGCCACCGGGACAGGGGACGCGAACACTGAAGCTTTCTTT. As protein: CATGTGDANTEAFF. V usage is TRBV6-6 and J usage is TRBJ1-1; the match to TRBD1 covers 10 bases. Germline-derived CDR1 and CDR2 are MNHNY and SVGAGI (reference sequence). Trimming removed 10 bases from V and 1 base from J; junction bases left unmatched: 6. The CDR3 extends over 14 amino acids.

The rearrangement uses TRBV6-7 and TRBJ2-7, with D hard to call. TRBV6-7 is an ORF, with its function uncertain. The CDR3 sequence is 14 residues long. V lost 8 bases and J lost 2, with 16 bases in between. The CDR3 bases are TGTGCCAGCCCCCCTGGCAGCGTCACCTACGAGCAGTACTTC. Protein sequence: CASPPGSVTYEQYF.

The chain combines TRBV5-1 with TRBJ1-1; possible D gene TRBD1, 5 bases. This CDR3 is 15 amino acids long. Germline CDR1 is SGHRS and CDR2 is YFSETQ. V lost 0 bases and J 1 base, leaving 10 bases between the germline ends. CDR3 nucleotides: TGCGCCAGCAGCTTGGGAAGACAGCCGAACACTGAAGCTTTCTTT. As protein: CASSLGRQPNTEAFF.

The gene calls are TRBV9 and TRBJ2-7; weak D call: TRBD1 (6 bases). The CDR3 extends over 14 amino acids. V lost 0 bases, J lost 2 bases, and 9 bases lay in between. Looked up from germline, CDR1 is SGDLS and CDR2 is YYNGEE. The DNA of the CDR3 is TGTGCCAGCAGCGTAGCCACAGGGACCTACGAGCAGTACTTC. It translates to CASSVATGTYEQYF.

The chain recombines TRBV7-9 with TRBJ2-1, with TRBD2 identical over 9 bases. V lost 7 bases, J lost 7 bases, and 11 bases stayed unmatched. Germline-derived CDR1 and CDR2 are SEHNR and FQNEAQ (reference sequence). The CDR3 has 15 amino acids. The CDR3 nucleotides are TGTGCCAGCACCCCCTCGGCGGGGGGGCGAAATGAGCAGTTCTTC. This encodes CASTPSAGGRNEQFF.

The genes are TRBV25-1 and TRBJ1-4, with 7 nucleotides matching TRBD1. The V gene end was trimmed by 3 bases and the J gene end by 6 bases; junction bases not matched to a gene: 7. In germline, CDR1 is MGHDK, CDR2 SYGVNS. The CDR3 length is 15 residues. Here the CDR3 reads CASSDYGQGDEKLFF. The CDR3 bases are TGTGCCAGCAGTGATTACGGGCAGGGGGATGAAAAACTGTTTTTT.

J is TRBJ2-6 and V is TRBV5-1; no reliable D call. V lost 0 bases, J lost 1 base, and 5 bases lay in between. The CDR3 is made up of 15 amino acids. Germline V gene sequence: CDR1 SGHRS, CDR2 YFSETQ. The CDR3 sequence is CASSLVSSGANVLTF. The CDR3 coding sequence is TGCGCCAGCAGCTTGGTCAGTTCTGGGGCCAACGTCCTGACTTTC.

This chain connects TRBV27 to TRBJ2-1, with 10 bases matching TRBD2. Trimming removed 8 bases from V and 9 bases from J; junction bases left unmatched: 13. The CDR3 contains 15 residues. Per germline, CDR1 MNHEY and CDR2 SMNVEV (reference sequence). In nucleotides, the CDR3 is TGTGCCAGCGTTCCGACAGCGGGAGGGTTCGTTGAGCAGTTCTTC. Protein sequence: CASVPTAGGFVEQFF.

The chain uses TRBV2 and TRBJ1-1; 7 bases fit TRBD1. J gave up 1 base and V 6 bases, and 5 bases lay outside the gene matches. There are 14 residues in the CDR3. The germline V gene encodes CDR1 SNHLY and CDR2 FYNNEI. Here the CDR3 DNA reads TGTGCCAGCAGCCTCCGGACAGGGAACACTGAAGCTTTCTTT. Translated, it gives CASSLRTGNTEAFF.

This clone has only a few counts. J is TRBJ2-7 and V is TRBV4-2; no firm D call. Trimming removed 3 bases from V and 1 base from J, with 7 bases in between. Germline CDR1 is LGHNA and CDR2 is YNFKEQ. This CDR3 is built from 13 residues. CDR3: CASSHSGSYEQYF. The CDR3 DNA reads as TGTGCCAGCAGCCACTCCGGTTCCTACGAGCAGTACTTC.

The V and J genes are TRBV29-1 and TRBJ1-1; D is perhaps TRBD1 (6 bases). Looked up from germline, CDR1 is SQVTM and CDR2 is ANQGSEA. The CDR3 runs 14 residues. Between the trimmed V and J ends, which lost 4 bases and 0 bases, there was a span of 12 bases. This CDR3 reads CSVGTVVMNTEAFF. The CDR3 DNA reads TGCAGCGTTGGGACAGTCGTTATGAACACTGAAGCTTTCTTT.

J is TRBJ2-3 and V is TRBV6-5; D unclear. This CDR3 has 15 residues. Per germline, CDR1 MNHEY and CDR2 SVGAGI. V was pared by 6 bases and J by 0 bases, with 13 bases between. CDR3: CASRRLFLSTDTQYF. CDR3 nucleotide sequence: TGTGCCAGCAGACGACTCTTTTTAAGCACAGATACGCAGTATTTT.

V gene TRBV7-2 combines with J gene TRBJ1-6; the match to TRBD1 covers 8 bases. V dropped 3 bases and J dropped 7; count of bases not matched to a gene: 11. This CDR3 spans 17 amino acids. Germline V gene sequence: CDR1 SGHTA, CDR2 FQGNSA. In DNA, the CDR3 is TGTGCCAGCAGCTTTATGACCGGGACAGGCCCCAATTCACCCCTCCACTTT. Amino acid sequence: CASSFMTGTGPNSPLHF.

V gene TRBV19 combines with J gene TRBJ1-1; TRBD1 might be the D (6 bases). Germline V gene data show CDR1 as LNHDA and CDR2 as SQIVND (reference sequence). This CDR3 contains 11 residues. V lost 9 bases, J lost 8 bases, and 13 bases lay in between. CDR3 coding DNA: TGTGCCAGAGGGGGGGACAAAGAAGCTTTCTTT. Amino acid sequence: CARGGDKEAFF.